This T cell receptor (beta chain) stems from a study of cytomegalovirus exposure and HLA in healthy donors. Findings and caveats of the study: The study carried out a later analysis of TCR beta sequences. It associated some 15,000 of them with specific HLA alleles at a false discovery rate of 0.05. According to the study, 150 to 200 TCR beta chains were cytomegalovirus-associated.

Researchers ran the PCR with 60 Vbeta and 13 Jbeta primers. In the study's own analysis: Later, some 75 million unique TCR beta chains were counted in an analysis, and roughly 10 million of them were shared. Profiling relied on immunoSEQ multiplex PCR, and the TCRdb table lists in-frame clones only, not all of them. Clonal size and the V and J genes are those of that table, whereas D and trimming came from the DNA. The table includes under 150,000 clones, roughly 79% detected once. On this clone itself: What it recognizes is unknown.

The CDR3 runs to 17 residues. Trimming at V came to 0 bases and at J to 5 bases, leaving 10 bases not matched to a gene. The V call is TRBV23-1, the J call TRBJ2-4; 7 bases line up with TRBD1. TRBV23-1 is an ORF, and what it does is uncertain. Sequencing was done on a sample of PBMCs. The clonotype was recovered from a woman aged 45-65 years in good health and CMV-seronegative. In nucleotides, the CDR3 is TGCGCCAGCAGTCAATCCCCAGAGGGGGCAGGGGAAAACATTCAGTACTTC. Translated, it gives CASSQSPEGAGENIQYF.